A single sample is the source of the 30 T cell receptor beta chains below, sequenced in a study of T cells in tumors after PD-1 blockade. The data were produced by immunoSEQ multiplex PCR, yet TCRdb's version contains in-frame clones alone and is incomplete. Of roughly 4,400 clones listed, about two thirds are singletons. The sequences come from tumor tissue, collected before anti-PD-1 treatment. Receptors were obtained from a human donor with basal cell carcinoma.

There are a few counts of this clone. The genes are TRBV7-8 and TRBJ2-3; D could derive from TRBD1 or TRBD2 (5 bases each). V was trimmed by 1 base and J by 5 bases, leaving 10 bases between them. CDR1 and CDR2 (germline): SGHVS, FQNEAQ. CDR3 size: 14 residues. The CDR3 DNA sequence: TGTGCCAGCAGCTTAGATGTGGGGGAAGATACGCAGTATTTT. Translation gives CASSLDVGEDTQYF.

This clone was counted only a few times. The gene calls are TRBV19 and TRBJ2-3; TRBD2 agrees at 10 bases. Losses at the gene ends were 2 bases for V and 1 base for J; bases not matched to a gene: 0. The CDR3 contains 15 residues. Germline lookup yields CDR1 LNHDA and CDR2 SQIVND (reference sequence). The CDR3 protein is CASSILAGGTDTQYF. CDR3 nucleotide sequence: TGTGCCAGTAGTATACTAGCGGGGGGCACAGATACGCAGTATTTT.

The V gene is TRBV6-1, the J gene TRBJ2-2, with 10 bases fitting TRBD2. The CDR3 consists of 17 residues. J lost 8 bases, V lost 0 bases, and 9 bases had no gene match. Germline V gene data show CDR1 as MNHNS and CDR2 as SASEGT. The CDR3 here is CASSEAWLAGVIGELFF. In DNA form, the CDR3 reads TGTGCCAGCAGTGAAGCTTGGCTAGCGGGAGTAATTGGGGAGCTGTTTTTT.

This clone was seen once. The V call is TRBV5-6, the J call TRBJ2-1; either TRBD1 or TRBD2 may fit D (5 bases each). The germline V and J ends were trimmed by 3 bases and 3 bases, with 19 bases remaining between them. The CDR3 is made up of 17 amino acids. Looked up from germline, CDR1 is SGHDT and CDR2 is YYEEEE. This CDR3 reads CASSSAQTGTLYNEQFF. CDR3 coding DNA: TGTGCCAGCAGCTCCGCCCAAACCGGGACGCTCTACAATGAGCAGTTCTTC.

The gene calls are TRBV30 and TRBJ1-3, with D unresolved. The V end was cut by 3 bases, the J end by 3 bases, with 3 bases between. The germline V gene has CDR1 GTSNPN and CDR2 SVGIG (reference sequence). The CDR3 has 11 residues. The CDR3: CAWSGGNTIYF. DNA for the CDR3: TGTGCCTGGAGCGGTGGAAACACCATATATTTT. Full variable domain (rest looked up from reference TRBV30 and TRBJ1-3): SQTIHQWPATLVQPVGSPLSLECTVEGTSNPNLYWYRQAAGRGLQLLFYSVGIGQISSEVPQNLSASRPQDRQFILSSKKLLLSDSGFYLCAWSGGNTIYFGEGSWLTVV.

The V and J genes are TRBV2 and TRBJ2-1; the D gene is possibly TRBD2 (5 bases). With 3 bases removed from V and 6 bases from J, the gap between germline ends came to 12 bases. Germline V gene sequence: CDR1 SNHLY, CDR2 FYNNEI. The CDR3 is 14 amino acids. The CDR3 loop reads CASSDGLAVNEQFF. The CDR3 DNA sequence: TGTGCCAGCAGTGATGGGCTAGCCGTCAATGAGCAGTTCTTC.

This rearrangement joins TRBV6-5 to TRBJ1-3; no definite D call. The V and J ends lost 4 bases and 0 bases respectively, with 10 bases between them. Germline lookup yields CDR1 MNHEY and CDR2 SVGAGI. This CDR3 is 15 amino acids long. This CDR3 is CASSFSSSSGNTIYF. CDR3 in DNA: TGTGCCAGCAGTTTCTCCAGCAGCTCTGGAAACACCATATATTTT.

The chain carries TRBV19 and TRBJ1-4; the D gene is possibly TRBD1 (6 bases). The CDR3 is 14 residues long. Deletions cut 5 bases from V and 10 bases from J, with 17 bases between. Germline V gene lookup returns CDR1 LNHDA and CDR2 SQIVND (reference sequence). The CDR3 region is CASSVDWGAGKLFF. For the CDR3, the DNA is TGTGCCAGTAGTGTGGATTGGGGGGCCGGAAAACTGTTTTTT.

The chain links TRBV5-3 to TRBJ2-5; 9 nucleotides match TRBD2. TRBV5-3 is labeled an ORF, and its function is uncertain. This CDR3 spans 16 amino acids. The J segment lost 4 bases and the V segment lost 0 bases, leaving 7 bases of the junction unmatched. CDR3 in amino acids: CARSLGGGAERETQYF. As DNA, the CDR3 is TGTGCCAGAAGCTTGGGCGGGGGGGCCGAACGAGAGACCCAGTACTTC.

This clone was counted only a few times. This chain joins TRBV12-3 or TRBV12-4 and TRBJ2-5; TRBD2 matches at 7 bases. The CDR3 extends over 12 amino acids. V gave up 7 bases and J gave up 7 bases; unmatched junction bases: 6. Here the CDR3 reads CASTRDYRTQYF. The DNA for the CDR3 is TGTGCCAGCACCAGGGACTACCGGACCCAGTACTTC.

The V gene is TRBV30, the J gene TRBJ1-1; no reliable D call. This CDR3 has 12 amino acids. V shed 8 bases and J shed 1 base, with 11 bases lying between them. Germline loops: CDR1 GTSNPN, CDR2 SVGIG (reference sequence). CDR3: CARATGNTEAFF. The DNA for the CDR3 is TGTGCCCGGGCTACGGGGAACACTGAAGCTTTCTTT.

This chain connects TRBV18 to TRBJ1-1; D uncertain. V lost 1 base to trimming and J lost 1 base, with 19 bases between them. The germline gives CDR1 KGHSH, CDR2 LQKENI. This CDR3 spans 18 amino acids. In nucleotides, the CDR3 is TGTGCCAGCTCACCACTCCCGGGCCCGTCCCTATCGAACACTGAAGCTTTCTTT. It yields the protein CASSPLPGPSLSNTEAFF. The whole variable domain, filled in from reference TRBV18 and TRBJ1-1, reads NAGVMQNPRHLVRRRGQEARLRCSPMKGHSHVYWYRQLPEEGLKFMVYLQKENIIDESGMPKERFSAEFPKEGPSILRIQQVVRGDSAAYFCASSPLPGPSLSNTEAFFGQGTRLTVV.

This chain uses TRBV28 with TRBJ2-1; perhaps TRBD2 as D (5 bases). The CDR3 has 13 amino acids. V was cut by 2 bases and J by 6 bases, with 8 bases left in between. Per the germline V gene, CDR1 is MDHEN and CDR2 is SYDVKM. In DNA form, the CDR3 reads TGTGCCAGCAGTTTAGGGCGGGTCAATGAGCAGTTCTTC. Translating gives CASSLGRVNEQFF.

The rearrangement joins TRBV19 to TRBJ1-2; no reliable D call. CDR1 and CDR2 from the germline V gene are LNHDA and SQIVND (reference sequence). V was pared by 7 bases and J by 0 bases, with 12 bases between. This CDR3 contains 14 residues. DNA for the CDR3: TGTGCCAGTACCGACGGACGTTCTAACTATGGCTACACCTTC. Its translation: CASTDGRSNYGYTF. Full variable domain (outside the CDR3, taken from reference TRBV19 and TRBJ1-2): DGGITQSPKYLFRKEGQNVTLSCEQNLNHDAMYWYRQDPGQGLRLIYYSQIVNDFQKGDIAEGYSVSREKKESFPLTVTSAQKNPTAFYLCASTDGRSNYGYTFGSGTRLTVV.

The CDR3 region has the DNA TGTGCCAGCAGCGCAACCCAGACCGGGTACGGAAACACCATATATTTT. Amino acid sequence: CASSATQTGYGNTIYF. This rearrangement joins TRBV7-6 to TRBJ1-3; D unclear. CDR1 SGHVS and CDR2 FNYEAQ come from the germline V gene. V lost 5 bases and J 4 bases, leaving 18 bases between the germline ends. The CDR3 spans 16 residues.

The CDR3 bases are TGTGCCAGCACGATTAGTGCCTCCTACGAGCAGTACTTC. Its protein product is CASTISASYEQYF. V gene TRBV28 combines with J gene TRBJ2-7; D ambiguous. The V end was cut by 7 bases, the J end by 0 bases, with 10 bases between. The CDR3 spans 13 residues. Germline loops: CDR1 MDHEN, CDR2 SYDVKM. Drawing the rest from reference TRBV28 and TRBJ2-7, the complete variable domain is DVKVTQSSRYLVKRTGEKVFLECVQDMDHENMFWYRQDPGLGLRLIYFSYDVKMKEKGDIPEGYSVSREKKERFSLILESASTNQTSMYLCASTISASYEQYFGPGTRLTVT.

J is TRBJ2-1 and V is TRBV24-1, with a tentative D call TRBD2 (5 bases). Germline loops: CDR1 KGHDR, CDR2 SFDVKD. This CDR3 is built from 14 residues. The V and J ends lost 2 bases and 1 base respectively, with 5 bases between them. The CDR3 here is CATSDSGSYNEQFF. The CDR3, as DNA: TGTGCCACCAGTGATTCGGGATCCTACAATGAGCAGTTCTTC.

The V gene is TRBV6-1, the J gene TRBJ2-3; D gene unclear. The CDR3 runs to 12 residues. Germline CDR1 is MNHNS and CDR2 is SASEGT. Between the trimmed V and J ends, which lost 2 bases and 6 bases, there was a span of 6 bases. CDR3 protein: CASSENEDTQYF. DNA of the CDR3: TGTGCCAGCAGTGAAAACGAGGATACGCAGTATTTT.

V is TRBV19 and J is TRBJ2-4; D perhaps matches TRBD1 (6 bases). V gave up 5 bases and J gave up 4 bases, with 15 bases separating them. Germline CDR1 is LNHDA and CDR2 is SQIVND (reference sequence). The length of the CDR3 is 15 residues. The CDR3 DNA reads TGTGCCAGTAGTGCACCCGGGACATCTAAAAACATTCAGTACTTC. Its translation: CASSAPGTSKNIQYF.

This clone is a singleton in its sample. The J gene is TRBJ2-4, the V gene TRBV5-5, with 11 bases lining up with TRBD1. The CDR3 extends over 15 amino acids. CDR1 SGHKS and CDR2 YYEKEE come from the germline V gene (reference sequence). The ends lost 3 bases at V and 7 bases at J; junction bases unmatched: 6. CDR3 in amino acids: CASSWAGTGGNIQYF. The CDR3, as DNA: TGTGCCAGCAGCTGGGCGGGGACAGGGGGGAACATTCAGTACTTC. The entire variable domain, with the rest obtained from reference TRBV5-5 and TRBJ2-4, is as follows: DAGVTQSPTHLIKTRGQQVTLRCSPISGHKSVSWYQQVLGQGPQFIFQYYEKEERGRGNFPDRFSARQFPNYSSELNVNALLLGDSALYLCASSWAGTGGNIQYFGAGTRLSVL.

By its share, this clone is large. Other DNA sequences of this sample code for an identical CDR3. The chain combines TRBV11-3 with TRBJ2-2; no clear D gene. Germline V gene data show CDR1 as SGHNT and CDR2 as YENEEA. The CDR3 loop spans 13 amino acids. Trimming removed 0 bases from V and 6 bases from J, with 5 bases in between. CDR3 in DNA: TGTGCCAGCAGCTTAGATCGGGCCGGGGAGCTGTTTTTT. Its protein is CASSLDRAGELFF. Looking up the rest from reference TRBV11-3 and TRBJ2-2 gives the full variable domain: EAGVVQSPRYKIIEKKQPVAFWCNPISGHNTLYWYLQNLGQGPELLIRYENEEAVDDSQLPKDRFSAERLKGVDSTLKIQPAELGDSAVYLCASSLDRAGELFFGEGSRLTVL.

The chain combines TRBV27 with TRBJ2-1, with D perhaps assigned TRBD1 or TRBD2 (5 bases each). The V gene's germline CDR1 is MNHEY and CDR2 SMNVEV (reference sequence). V was cut by 5 bases and J by 3 bases, with 11 bases left in between. The CDR3 is 14 amino acids. Here the CDR3 DNA reads TGTGCCAGCAGTGGTGGGGCGGGCTACAATGAGCAGTTCTTC. This gives the protein CASSGGAGYNEQFF.

This clone is categorized as medium-sized. The rearrangement joins TRBV5-1 to TRBJ2-2; 14 bases fit TRBD2. Looked up from germline, CDR1 is SGHRS and CDR2 is YFSETQ. The CDR3 length is 17 residues. The V and J ends lost 0 bases and 7 bases, in that order; junction bases with no gene match: 5. DNA for the CDR3: TGCGCCAGCAGCTTGGGGGGACTAGCGGGAGCTGGCGGGGAGCTGTTTTTT. It translates to CASSLGGLAGAGGELFF. The full variable domain, in which reference TRBV5-1 and TRBJ2-2 provide the parts outside the CDR3, is KAGVTQTPRYLIKTRGQQVTLSCSPISGHRSVSWYQQTPGQGLQFLFEYFSETQRNKGNFPGRFSGRQFSNSRSEMNVSTLELGDSALYLCASSLGGLAGAGGELFFGEGSRLTVL.

This clone turned up a few times. The chain couples TRBV10-3 to TRBJ2-3; 9 bases agree with TRBD2. Losses at the gene ends were 3 bases for V and 6 bases for J; bases not matched to a gene: 7. This CDR3 has 15 amino acids. CDR1 is ENHRY, CDR2 SYGVKD, per germline. CDR3 residues: CAISEGTSLWDTQYF. CDR3 sequence (DNA): TGTGCCATCAGTGAAGGGACTAGCTTATGGGATACGCAGTATTTT.

The V and J genes are TRBV3-1 (or the pseudogene TRBV3-2) and TRBJ1-2, with 7 positions matching TRBD1. Germline CDR1 and CDR2: LGHDT and YNNKEL (reference sequence). The V gene end was trimmed by 4 bases and the J gene end by 3 bases; junction bases not matched to a gene: 5. The CDR3 spans 14 residues. The CDR3, as DNA: TGTGCCAGCAGCCGCAGGGGGAGGGACTATGGCTACACCTTC. Translation gives CASSRRGRDYGYTF.

This clone showed up just a few times. The V gene is TRBV7-2, the J gene TRBJ2-1, with 8 bases lining up with TRBD2. This CDR3 is 16 amino acids long. CDR1 and CDR2 from the germline V gene are SGHTA and FQGNSA. V was clipped by 5 bases and J by 0 bases; unmatched bases: 6. Written as DNA, the CDR3 is TGTGCCAGCAGCGCCTCCGGGGGGGCCTCCTACAATGAGCAGTTCTTC. It encodes CASSASGGASYNEQFF.

By share, this clone counts as large. J is TRBJ2-7 and V is TRBV5-1; either TRBD1 or TRBD2 may supply D (5 bases each). The CDR3 has 13 residues. Trimming took off 4 bases at V and 6 bases at J, with 14 bases between the two ends. CDR1 and CDR2 (germline): SGHRS, YFSETQ. Here the CDR3 reads CASSPGQRLEQYF. CDR3 nucleotide sequence: TGCGCCAGCAGCCCGGGGCAGCGGCTCGAGCAGTACTTC.

V and J are TRBV6-1 and TRBJ1-2; TRBD1 matches at 9 bases. The CDR3 sequence is 15 residues long. Germline V gene lookup returns CDR1 MNHNS and CDR2 SASEGT. V lost 10 bases, J lost 5 bases, and 14 bases stayed unmatched. CDR3 protein: CATTGTGTGIYGYTF. The CDR3 DNA sequence: TGTGCCACTACTGGAACCGGGACAGGGATATATGGCTACACCTTC.

The V and J genes are TRBV7-2 and TRBJ2-5; TRBD2 is a possible D gene (7 bases). Germline V lookup: CDR1 SGHTA, CDR2 FQGNSA. V was trimmed by 4 bases and J by 4 bases, leaving 19 bases between them. CDR3 size: 16 residues. The CDR3 coding sequence is TGTGCCAGCAGCTGGGGGTTGGGGGGGGCAGGAGAGACCCAGTACTTC. Protein: CASSWGLGGAGETQYF.

This clone was seen a single time. V is TRBV5-1 and J is TRBJ1-6; 7 positions match TRBD1. Germline values: CDR1 SGHRS, CDR2 YFSETQ. With 4 bases clipped from V and 0 bases from J, the junction kept 4 bases outside the gene matches. The CDR3 contains 16 residues. This chain's CDR3 is CASSPGDSSYNSPLHF. CDR3 DNA sequence: TGCGCCAGCAGCCCGGGGGACAGCTCCTATAATTCACCCCTCCACTTT. The full variable domain, rest sourced from reference TRBV5-1 and TRBJ1-6, is KAGVTQTPRYLIKTRGQQVTLSCSPISGHRSVSWYQQTPGQGLQFLFEYFSETQRNKGNFPGRFSGRQFSNSRSEMNVSTLELGDSALYLCASSPGDSSYNSPLHFGNGTRLTVT.